The 3 T cell receptor beta chains listed next were all sequenced from one sample in a study of blood T cell repertoires in COVID-19. Profiled with immunoSEQ multiplex PCR; TCRdb holds only in-frame clones, not every one. The top ten clones hold approximately 2.9% of a sample with about half a million clones, 80% to 90% of them seen once. Sequences were obtained from peripheral blood. These receptors were obtained from a human donor in a cohort sampled during active COVID-19.

The chain uses TRBV2 and TRBJ2-3; no reliable D call. The CDR3 length is 13 residues. V shed 6 bases and J shed 0 bases, with 7 bases lying between them. Germline CDR1 reads SNHLY; CDR2 reads FYNNEI. The CDR3 region is CASRELSTDTQYF. CDR3 nucleotides: TGTGCCAGCAGGGAACTTAGCACAGATACGCAGTATTTT.

The V gene is TRBV7-9, the J gene TRBJ2-1; D uncertain. The V and J ends lost 5 bases and 5 bases respectively, with 13 bases between them. Looked up from germline, CDR1 is SEHNR and CDR2 is FQNEAQ (reference sequence). The CDR3 totals 14 residues. The CDR3 loop is CASSLLGFDNEQFF. CDR3 bases: TGTGCCAGCAGCCTTCTAGGTTTTGACAATGAGCAGTTCTTC.

The gene calls are TRBV6-2 or TRBV6-3 and TRBJ2-1, with D perhaps TRBD2 (5 bases). Trimming removed 2 bases at V and 7 bases at J, with 9 bases between. Looked up from germline, CDR1 is MNHEY and CDR2 is SVGEGT. The CDR3 has 13 amino acids. CDR3 in DNA: TGTGCCAGCAGTTACGAGGGCCTGAATGAGCAGTTCTTC. Encoded protein: CASSYEGLNEQFF.